This TCR beta chain was identified in a study of metastatic and nonmetastatic thyroid tumors. About the research overall: Comparison of repertoires was carried out across blood and tumor or nodule tissue from malignant and benign thyroid patients.

Original handling: Building a distant-metastasis classifier for papillary thyroid cancer drew on CDR3 differences across clinicopathological groups. With MiXCR, TCRdb reprocessed the PCR reads. TCRdb assigned the V and J calls; the authors' analysis was not used. The sample yields some 24,000 clones, 20% to 25% seen once. About this clone: As yet, its antigen is unknown.

Per the germline V gene, CDR1 is LNHDA and CDR2 is SQIVND (reference sequence). The V and J ends lost 3 bases and 6 bases, in that order; junction bases with no gene match: 3. The CDR3 covers 15 residues. Not a single patient had been given any form of treatment at any point before undergoing thyroid surgery. Overall study findings and caveats: Patients with malignant thyroid tumors reportedly had significantly higher TCR beta diversity than those with benign nodules, in blood and tumor.

The sequence derives from a male donor with papillary thyroid cancer or a benign thyroid nodule (not recorded which). Some clones in this sample may be carry-over from other donors' samples. The V and J genes are TRBV19 and TRBJ1-6; TRBD1 matches 9 bases. The sequenced material came from blood. The CDR3 protein is CASSILTGGNSPLHF. CDR3 DNA: TGTGCCAGTAGTATTCTGACAGGGGGTAATTCACCCCTCCACTTT.